Shown below are 17 T cell receptor beta chains from a single sample sequenced in a study of T cell responses to AZD1222 COVID-19 vaccine. Some clones are missing from TCRdb's copy, which holds only in-frame ones; the method was immunoSEQ multiplex PCR. The profile covers over 100,000 clones, with less than 90% appearing a single time and 17% taken by the ten largest. Source: peripheral blood, taken on day 0 of AZD1222 vaccination. The receptors derive from an adult in good health.

V usage is TRBV10-3 and J usage is TRBJ1-3, with D perhaps TRBD1 (5 bases). V was clipped by 6 bases and J by 1 base, with 19 bases between them. This CDR3 has 17 residues. Germline V gene sequence: CDR1 ENHRY, CDR2 SYGVKD. This chain's CDR3 is CAIRGVGASSSGNTIYF. The CDR3 coding sequence is TGTGCCATCAGAGGGGTCGGGGCCAGCTCTTCTGGAAACACCATATATTTT.

The chain joins TRBV6-1 to TRBJ1-3, with TRBD1 as a possible D gene (6 bases). V was shortened by 2 bases and J by 0 bases, with 8 bases between the two germline ends. The CDR3 covers 15 residues. The V gene's germline CDR1 is MNHNS and CDR2 SASEGT. The CDR3: CASSETGLSGNTIYF. The CDR3 coding sequence is TGTGCCAGCAGTGAAACAGGGCTCTCTGGAAACACCATATATTTT.

The V gene is TRBV27, the J gene TRBJ1-2; D not certain. The CDR3 is 16 residues long. V lost 4 bases and J 3 bases, leaving 18 bases between the germline ends. Germline CDR1 is MNHEY and CDR2 is SMNVEV (reference sequence). The CDR3 spells CASSSHKDRIYYGYTF. The CDR3 coding sequence is TGTGCCAGCAGTTCGCACAAGGATCGCATTTACTATGGCTACACCTTC.

V usage is TRBV19 and J usage is TRBJ1-5; no clear D. Germline-derived CDR1 and CDR2 are LNHDA and SQIVND (reference sequence). V dropped 1 base and J dropped 2 bases, with 9 bases sitting between them. The CDR3 is made up of 15 amino acids. The CDR3 nucleotides are TGTGCCAGTAGTATAGGGCGGGTTGGCAATCAGCCCCAGCATTTT. Residues: CASSIGRVGNQPQHF. Together with reference TRBV19 and TRBJ1-5, the CDR3 gives the full variable domain: DGGITQSPKYLFRKEGQNVTLSCEQNLNHDAMYWYRQDPGQGLRLIYYSQIVNDFQKGDIAEGYSVSREKKESFPLTVTSAQKNPTAFYLCASSIGRVGNQPQHFGDGTRLSIL.

The rearrangement joins TRBV6-5 to TRBJ1-5; the match to TRBD1 covers 8 bases. CDR1 MNHEY and CDR2 SVGAGI come from the germline V gene. The CDR3 spans 15 residues. With V trimmed by 6 bases and J by 6 bases, 10 bases remained unmatched. The CDR3 loop reads CASSGAGGAIQPQHF. As DNA, the CDR3 is TGTGCCAGCAGCGGGGCAGGGGGCGCGATTCAGCCCCAGCATTTT.

Only one count was recorded for this clone. V and J are TRBV19 and TRBJ1-5, with TRBD1 as a possible D gene (5 bases). The CDR3 is 13 amino acids. Germline CDR1 reads LNHDA; CDR2 reads SQIVND (reference sequence). Trimming left V 7 bases short and J 7 bases short, with 14 bases between. In DNA, the CDR3 is TGTGCCAGTATGCAGGGTCTGGGGCAGCCCCAGCATTTT. Its translation: CASMQGLGQPQHF.

The table lists this clone with a count of one. J is TRBJ2-2 and V is TRBV10-3; D unclear. V shed 8 bases and J shed 0 bases, with 10 bases lying between them. Germline values: CDR1 ENHRY, CDR2 SYGVKD. The CDR3 runs to 14 residues. CDR3 protein: CAIGRQTNTGELFF. The CDR3, as DNA: TGTGCCATCGGTCGACAAACGAACACCGGGGAGCTGTTTTTT.

The rearrangement links TRBV6-2 or TRBV6-3 to TRBJ2-7, with D tentatively TRBD2 (5 bases). The CDR3 is 14 amino acids. Trimming removed 2 bases at V and 6 bases at J, with 14 bases between. Germline CDR1 reads MNHEY; CDR2 reads SVGEGT. The CDR3 coding sequence is TGTGCCAGCAGTTACGGTGGACTCTCGGGCGAGCAGTACTTC. Amino acids: CASSYGGLSGEQYF.

V gene TRBV14 combines with J gene TRBJ2-3; TRBD1 might be the D (6 bases). Between the trimmed V and J ends, which lost 6 bases and 0 bases, there was a span of 10 bases. This CDR3 has 14 amino acids. The germline gives CDR1 SGHDN, CDR2 FVKESK. The CDR3 DNA reads TGTGCCAGCAGTCGCCAGGGGAGCACAGATACGCAGTATTTT. Encoded protein: CASSRQGSTDTQYF.

The CDR3 nucleotides are TGTGCCAGCAGTGAGCGGGAGGGCCATATTCAGTACTTC. Amino acids: CASSEREGHIQYF. The gene calls are TRBV6-1 and TRBJ2-4; 9 bases are a match to TRBD2. The V gene end was trimmed by 3 bases and the J gene end by 10 bases; junction bases not matched to a gene: 4. Germline V lookup: CDR1 MNHNS, CDR2 SASEGT. The CDR3 is made up of 13 amino acids.

This clone was observed a handful of times. The chain recombines TRBV5-6 with TRBJ2-2; TRBD1 matches at 8 bases. Germline V lookup: CDR1 SGHDT, CDR2 YYEEEE. CDR3 size: 14 residues. With 3 bases clipped from V and 6 bases from J, the junction kept 4 bases outside the gene matches. This CDR3 reads CASSWARGPGELFF. The DNA for the CDR3 is TGTGCCAGCAGCTGGGCCAGGGGGCCCGGGGAGCTGTTTTTT.

The rearrangement links TRBV7-2 to TRBJ1-6; D is possibly TRBD1 (5 bases). This CDR3 has 15 amino acids. The V end lost 0 bases, the J end lost 10 bases, and 13 bases lay between the germline ends. Per germline, CDR1 SGHTA and CDR2 FQGNSA. This CDR3 reads CASSLALGRESPLHF. The CDR3 DNA reads TGTGCCAGCAGCTTAGCGCTCGGCAGGGAATCACCCCTCCACTTT.

CDR3: CASSLSTYPFRAFF. In DNA form, the CDR3 reads TGTGCCAGCAGTTTATCCACGTACCCTTTTAGGGCTTTCTTT. J is TRBJ1-1 and V is TRBV28; D unclear. The CDR3 sequence is 14 residues long. Trimming took off 1 base at V and 11 bases at J, with 17 bases between the two ends. Germline CDR1 and CDR2: MDHEN and SYDVKM.

The table lists this clone with many counts. J is TRBJ2-3 and V is TRBV6-2 or TRBV6-3; D unresolved. The V end lost 7 bases, the J end lost 1 base, and 9 bases lay between the germline ends. Germline V gives CDR1 MNHEY, CDR2 SVGEGT. This CDR3 is built from 13 residues. The CDR3 DNA reads TGTGCCAGCACCCCATTCGGCACAGATACGCAGTATTTT. This sequence encodes CASTPFGTDTQYF.

The chain recombines TRBV5-1 with TRBJ2-1, with a weak D call TRBD2 (6 bases). Trimming stripped 6 bases from V and 3 bases from J, with 16 bases between. CDR1 and CDR2 from the germline V gene are SGHRS and YFSETQ. This CDR3 contains 15 residues. The CDR3 region has the DNA TGCGCCAGCATGGTGCAGGGAGGATTCTACAATGAGCAGTTCTTC. The encoded protein is CASMVQGGFYNEQFF.

The V call is TRBV19, the J call TRBJ1-2; 10 bases are shared with TRBD1. Germline V CDR1 and CDR2: LNHDA, SQIVND (reference sequence). The CDR3 has 13 residues. Trimming cost V 6 bases and J 8 bases; bases outside gene matches: 6. Written as DNA, the CDR3 is TGTGCCAGTAGCCGGGACAGGGGTTACGGCTACACCTTC. This gives the protein CASSRDRGYGYTF. The full variable domain, its missing parts supplied by reference TRBV19 and TRBJ1-2, is DGGITQSPKYLFRKEGQNVTLSCEQNLNHDAMYWYRQDPGQGLRLIYYSQIVNDFQKGDIAEGYSVSREKKESFPLTVTSAQKNPTAFYLCASSRDRGYGYTFGSGTRLTVV.

This chain joins TRBV6-2 or TRBV6-3 and TRBJ2-7; tentative D call: TRBD1 (5 bases). The germline V and J ends were trimmed by 1 base and 4 bases, with 8 bases remaining between them. The CDR3 length is 13 residues. CDR1 and CDR2 from the germline V gene are MNHEY and SVGEGT. The CDR3 here is CASSYLAGYEQYV. CDR3 in DNA: TGTGCCAGCAGTTACTTAGCAGGGTACGAGCAGTACGTC.